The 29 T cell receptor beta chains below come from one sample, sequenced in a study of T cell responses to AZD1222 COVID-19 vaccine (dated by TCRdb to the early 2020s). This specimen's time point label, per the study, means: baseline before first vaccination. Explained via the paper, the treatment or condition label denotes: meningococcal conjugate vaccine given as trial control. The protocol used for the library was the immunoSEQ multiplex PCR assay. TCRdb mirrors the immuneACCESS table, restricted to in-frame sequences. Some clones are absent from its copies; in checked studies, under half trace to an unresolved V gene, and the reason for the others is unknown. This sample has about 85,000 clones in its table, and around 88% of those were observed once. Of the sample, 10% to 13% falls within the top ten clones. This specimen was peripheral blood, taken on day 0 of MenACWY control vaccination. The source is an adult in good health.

CDR3 DNA sequence: TGTGCCAGCAGTTTTGGGGACTATGGCTACACCTTC. It encodes CASSFGDYGYTF. The chain is built from TRBV12-3 or TRBV12-4 and TRBJ1-2, with D uncertain. The CDR3 runs 12 residues. Trimming cost V 3 bases and J 3 bases, with 5 bases left between them.

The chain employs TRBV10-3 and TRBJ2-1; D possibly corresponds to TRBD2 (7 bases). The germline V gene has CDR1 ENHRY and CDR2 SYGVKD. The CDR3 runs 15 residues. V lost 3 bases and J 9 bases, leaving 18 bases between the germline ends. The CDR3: CAISEPDGGPGEQFF. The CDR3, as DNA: TGTGCCATCAGTGAACCTGACGGGGGGCCGGGTGAGCAGTTCTTC.

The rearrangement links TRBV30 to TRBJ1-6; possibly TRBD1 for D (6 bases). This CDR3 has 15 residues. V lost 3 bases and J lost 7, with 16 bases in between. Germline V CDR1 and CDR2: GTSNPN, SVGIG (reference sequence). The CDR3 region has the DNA TGTGCCTGGAGAAAGAGGGGACAAATAAATTCACCCCTCCACTTT. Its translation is CAWRKRGQINSPLHF.

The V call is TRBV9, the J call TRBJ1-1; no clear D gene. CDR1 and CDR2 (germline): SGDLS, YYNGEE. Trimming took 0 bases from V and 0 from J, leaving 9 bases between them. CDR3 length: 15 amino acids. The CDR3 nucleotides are TGTGCCAGCAGCGTAGGAGGTAAGCTGAACACTGAAGCTTTCTTT. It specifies CASSVGGKLNTEAFF.

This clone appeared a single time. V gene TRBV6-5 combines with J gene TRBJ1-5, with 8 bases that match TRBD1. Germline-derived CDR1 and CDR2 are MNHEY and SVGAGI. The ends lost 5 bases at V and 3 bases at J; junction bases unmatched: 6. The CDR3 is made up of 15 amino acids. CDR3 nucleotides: TGTGCCAGCAGTCAGGACAGGGCCCACAATCAGCCCCAGCATTTT. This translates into CASSQDRAHNQPQHF.

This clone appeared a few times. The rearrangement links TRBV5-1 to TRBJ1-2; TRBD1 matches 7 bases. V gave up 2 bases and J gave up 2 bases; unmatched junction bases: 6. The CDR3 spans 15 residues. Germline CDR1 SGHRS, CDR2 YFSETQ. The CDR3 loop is CASSFGTAGNYGYTF. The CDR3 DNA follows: TGCGCCAGCAGCTTCGGGACAGCCGGGAACTATGGCTACACCTTC.

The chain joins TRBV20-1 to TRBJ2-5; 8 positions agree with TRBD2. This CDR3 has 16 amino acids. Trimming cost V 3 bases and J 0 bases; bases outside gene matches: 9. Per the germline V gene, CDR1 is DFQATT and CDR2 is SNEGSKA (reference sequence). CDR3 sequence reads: CSASNWRGAYQETQYF. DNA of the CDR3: TGCAGTGCTAGTAATTGGCGGGGGGCGTACCAAGAGACCCAGTACTTC.

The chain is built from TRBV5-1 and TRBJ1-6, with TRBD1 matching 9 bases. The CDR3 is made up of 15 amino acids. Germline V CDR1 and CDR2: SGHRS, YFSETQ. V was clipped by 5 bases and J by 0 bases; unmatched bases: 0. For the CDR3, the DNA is TGCGCCAGCAGGACAGGGGGCTCCTATAATTCACCCCTCCACTTT. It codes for CASRTGGSYNSPLHF.

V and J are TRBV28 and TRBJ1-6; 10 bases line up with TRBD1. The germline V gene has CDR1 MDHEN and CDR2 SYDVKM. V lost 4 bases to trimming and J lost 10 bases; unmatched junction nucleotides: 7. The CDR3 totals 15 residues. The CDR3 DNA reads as TGTGCCAGCAGTTCGGGACAGGGGAGGTCCTCACCCCTCCACTTT. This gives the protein CASSSGQGRSSPLHF.

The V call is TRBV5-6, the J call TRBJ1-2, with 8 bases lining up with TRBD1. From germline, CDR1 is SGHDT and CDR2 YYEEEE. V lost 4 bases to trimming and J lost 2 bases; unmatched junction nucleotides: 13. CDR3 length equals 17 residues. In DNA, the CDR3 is TGTGCCAGCAGCACGACGAGGACAGGGTTAGGGAACTATGGCTACACCTTC. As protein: CASSTTRTGLGNYGYTF.

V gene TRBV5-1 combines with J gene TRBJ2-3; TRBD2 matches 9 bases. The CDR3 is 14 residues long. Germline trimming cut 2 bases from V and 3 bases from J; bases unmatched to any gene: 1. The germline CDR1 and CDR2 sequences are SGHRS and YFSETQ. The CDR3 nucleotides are TGCGCCAGCAGCTTAGCGGGGGGAACAGATACGCAGTATTTT. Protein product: CASSLAGGTDTQYF.

This CDR3 reads CASDRENTEAFF. The CDR3 DNA is TGTGCCAGTGACAGGGAGAACACTGAAGCTTTCTTT. The V call is TRBV2, the J call TRBJ1-1, with TRBD1 matching 7 bases. The CDR3 length is 12 residues. Trimming at V came to 9 bases and at J to 1 base, leaving 2 bases not matched to a gene. In germline, CDR1 is SNHLY, CDR2 FYNNEI.

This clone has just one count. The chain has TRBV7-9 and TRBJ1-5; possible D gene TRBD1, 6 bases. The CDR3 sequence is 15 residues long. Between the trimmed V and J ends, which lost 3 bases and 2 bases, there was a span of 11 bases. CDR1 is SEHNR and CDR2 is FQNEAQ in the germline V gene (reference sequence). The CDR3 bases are TGTGCCAGCAGCTTGGGGGCCTTAGGCAATCAGCCCCAGCATTTT. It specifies CASSLGALGNQPQHF.

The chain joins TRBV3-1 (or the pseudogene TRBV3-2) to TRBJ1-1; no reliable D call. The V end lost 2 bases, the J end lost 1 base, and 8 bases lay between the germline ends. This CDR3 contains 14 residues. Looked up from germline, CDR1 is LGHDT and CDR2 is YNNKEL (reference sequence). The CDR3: CASSQPGGNTEAFF. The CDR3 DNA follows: TGTGCCAGCAGCCAACCGGGAGGGAACACTGAAGCTTTCTTT.

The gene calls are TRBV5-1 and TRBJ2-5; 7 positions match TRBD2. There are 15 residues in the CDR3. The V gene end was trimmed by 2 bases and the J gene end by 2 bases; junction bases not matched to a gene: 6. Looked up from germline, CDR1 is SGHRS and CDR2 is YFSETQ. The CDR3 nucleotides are TGCGCCAGCAGCTTAAGGGGACTATCACAAGAGACCCAGTACTTC. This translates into CASSLRGLSQETQYF.

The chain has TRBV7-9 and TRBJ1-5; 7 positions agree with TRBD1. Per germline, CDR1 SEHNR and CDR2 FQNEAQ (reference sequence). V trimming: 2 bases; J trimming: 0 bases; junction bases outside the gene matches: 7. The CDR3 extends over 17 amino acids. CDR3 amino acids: CASSLQITGDSNQPQHF. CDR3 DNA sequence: TGTGCCAGCAGCTTACAAATAACAGGGGATAGCAATCAGCCCCAGCATTTT.

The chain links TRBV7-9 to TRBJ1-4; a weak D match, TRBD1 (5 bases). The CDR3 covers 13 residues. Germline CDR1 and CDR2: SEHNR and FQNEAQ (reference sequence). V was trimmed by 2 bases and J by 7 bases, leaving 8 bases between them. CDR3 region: CASSLQGFEKLFF. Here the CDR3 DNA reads TGTGCCAGCAGCTTACAGGGTTTTGAAAAACTGTTTTTT.

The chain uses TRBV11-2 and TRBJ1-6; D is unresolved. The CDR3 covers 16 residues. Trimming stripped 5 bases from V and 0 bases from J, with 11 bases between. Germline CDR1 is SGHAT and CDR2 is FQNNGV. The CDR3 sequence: CASSRLLSSYNSPLHF. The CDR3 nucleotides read TGTGCCAGCAGCCGACTCCTGAGCTCCTATAATTCACCCCTCCACTTT. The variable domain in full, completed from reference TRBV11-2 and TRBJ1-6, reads EAGVAQSPRYKIIEKRQSVAFWCNPISGHATLYWYQQILGQGPKLLIQFQNNGVVDDSQLPKDRFSAERLKGVDSTLKIQPAKLEDSAVYLCASSRLLSSYNSPLHFGNGTRLTVT.

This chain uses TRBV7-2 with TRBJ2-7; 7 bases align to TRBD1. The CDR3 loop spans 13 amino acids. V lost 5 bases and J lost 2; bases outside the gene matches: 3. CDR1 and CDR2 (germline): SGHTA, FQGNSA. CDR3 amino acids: CASSIDRAYEQYF. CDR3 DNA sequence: TGTGCCAGCAGCATAGACAGGGCCTACGAGCAGTACTTC.

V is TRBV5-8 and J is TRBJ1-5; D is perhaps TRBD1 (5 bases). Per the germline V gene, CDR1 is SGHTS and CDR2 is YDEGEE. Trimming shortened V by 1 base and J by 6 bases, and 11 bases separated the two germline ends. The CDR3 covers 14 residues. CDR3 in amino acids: CASSLLRGVQPQHF. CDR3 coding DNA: TGTGCCAGCAGCTTGTTAAGGGGTGTTCAGCCCCAGCATTTT.

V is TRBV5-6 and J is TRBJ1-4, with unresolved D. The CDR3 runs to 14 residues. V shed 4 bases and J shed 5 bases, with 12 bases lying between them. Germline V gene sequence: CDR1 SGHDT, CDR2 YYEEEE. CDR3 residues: CASSVGTENEKLFF. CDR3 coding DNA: TGTGCCAGCAGCGTTGGCACTGAAAATGAAAAACTGTTTTTT. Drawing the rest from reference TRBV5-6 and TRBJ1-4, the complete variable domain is DAGVTQSPTHLIKTRGQQVTLRCSPKSGHDTVSWYQQALGQGPQFIFQYYEEEERQRGNFPDRFSGHQFPNYSSELNVNALLLGDSALYLCASSVGTENEKLFFGSGTQLSVL.

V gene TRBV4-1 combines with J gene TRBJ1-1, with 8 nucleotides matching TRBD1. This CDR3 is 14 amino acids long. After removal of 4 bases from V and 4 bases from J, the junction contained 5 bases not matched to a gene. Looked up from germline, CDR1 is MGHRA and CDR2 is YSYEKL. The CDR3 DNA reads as TGCGCCAGCAGCCTGACAGGGGCATTCACTGAAGCTTTCTTT. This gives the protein CASSLTGAFTEAFF.

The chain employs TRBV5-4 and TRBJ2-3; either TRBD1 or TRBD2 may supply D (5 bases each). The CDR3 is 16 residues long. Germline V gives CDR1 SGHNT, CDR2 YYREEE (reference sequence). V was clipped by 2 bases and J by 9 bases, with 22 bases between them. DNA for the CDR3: TGTGCCAGCAGCTTTGACAAGAGGGGTGGGAGACCAACGCAGTATTTT. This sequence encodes CASSFDKRGGRPTQYF.

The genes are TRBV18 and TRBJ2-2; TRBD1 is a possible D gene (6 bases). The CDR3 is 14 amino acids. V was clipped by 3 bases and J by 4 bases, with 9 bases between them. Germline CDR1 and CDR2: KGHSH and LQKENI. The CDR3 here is CASSPGDITGELFF. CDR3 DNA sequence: TGTGCCAGCTCACCGGGGGACATCACCGGGGAGCTGTTTTTT.

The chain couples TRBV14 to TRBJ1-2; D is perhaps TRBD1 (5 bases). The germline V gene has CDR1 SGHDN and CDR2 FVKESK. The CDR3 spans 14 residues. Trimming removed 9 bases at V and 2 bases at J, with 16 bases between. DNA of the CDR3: TGTGCCAGATACCCGGGGCAGATGAACTATGGCTACACCTTC. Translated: CARYPGQMNYGYTF.

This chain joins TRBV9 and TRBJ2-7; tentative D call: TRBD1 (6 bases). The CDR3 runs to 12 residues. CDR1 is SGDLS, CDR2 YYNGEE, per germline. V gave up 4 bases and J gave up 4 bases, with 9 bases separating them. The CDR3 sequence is CASSPTGYEQYF. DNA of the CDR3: TGTGCCAGCAGCCCCACAGGGTACGAGCAGTACTTC.

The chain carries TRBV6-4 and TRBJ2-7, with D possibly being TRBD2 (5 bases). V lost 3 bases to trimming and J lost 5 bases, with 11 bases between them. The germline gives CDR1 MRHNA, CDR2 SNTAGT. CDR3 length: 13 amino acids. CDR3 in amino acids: CASSDFGGDEQYF. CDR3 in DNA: TGTGCCAGCAGTGATTTTGGAGGAGACGAGCAGTACTTC.

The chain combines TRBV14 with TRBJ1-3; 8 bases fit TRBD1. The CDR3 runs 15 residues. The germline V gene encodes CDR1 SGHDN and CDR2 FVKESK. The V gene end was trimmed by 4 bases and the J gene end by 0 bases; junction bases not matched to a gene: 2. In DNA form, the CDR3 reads TGTGCCAGCAGCCCCACAGGGGGCTCTGGAAACACCATATATTTT. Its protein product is CASSPTGGSGNTIYF. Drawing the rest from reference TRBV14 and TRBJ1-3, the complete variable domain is EAGVTQFPSHSVIEKGQTVTLRCDPISGHDNLYWYRRVMGKEIKFLLHFVKESKQDESGMPNNRFLAERTGGTYSTLKVQPAELEDSGVYFCASSPTGGSGNTIYFGEGSWLTVV.

The CDR3, as DNA: TGTGCCAGCAGCGGAGCCTTTCAGACTGAAGCTTTCTTT. Encoded protein: CASSGAFQTEAFF. The V call is TRBV3-1 (or the pseudogene TRBV3-2), the J call TRBJ1-1, with D hard to call. The CDR3 is 13 amino acids. CDR1 and CDR2 from the germline V gene are LGHDT and YNNKEL (reference sequence). Trimming stripped 5 bases from V and 5 bases from J, with 12 bases between.